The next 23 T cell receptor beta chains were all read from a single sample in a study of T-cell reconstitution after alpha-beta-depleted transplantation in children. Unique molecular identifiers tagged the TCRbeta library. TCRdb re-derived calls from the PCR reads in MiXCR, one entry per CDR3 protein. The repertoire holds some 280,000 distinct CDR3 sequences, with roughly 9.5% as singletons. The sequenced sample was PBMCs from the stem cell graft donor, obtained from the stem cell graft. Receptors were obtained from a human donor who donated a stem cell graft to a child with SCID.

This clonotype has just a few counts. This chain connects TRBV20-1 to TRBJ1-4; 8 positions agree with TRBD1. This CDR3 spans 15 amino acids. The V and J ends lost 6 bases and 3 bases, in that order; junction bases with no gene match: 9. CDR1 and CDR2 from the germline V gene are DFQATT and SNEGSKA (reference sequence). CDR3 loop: CSATPQGAANEKLFF. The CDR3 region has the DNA TGCAGTGCAACACCTCAGGGGGCGGCTAATGAAAAACTGTTTTTT.

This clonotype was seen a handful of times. The CDR3 sequence is CASSSGGNLYEQYF. DNA of the CDR3: TGTGCCAGCAGTTCCGGGGGGAACCTCTACGAGCAGTACTTC. The V call is TRBV7-9, the J call TRBJ2-7; TRBD2 matches 7 bases. V shed 6 bases, J shed 3 bases, and the junction held 8 bases outside the gene matches. There are 14 residues in the CDR3. CDR1 and CDR2 (germline): SEHNR, FQNEAQ (reference sequence).

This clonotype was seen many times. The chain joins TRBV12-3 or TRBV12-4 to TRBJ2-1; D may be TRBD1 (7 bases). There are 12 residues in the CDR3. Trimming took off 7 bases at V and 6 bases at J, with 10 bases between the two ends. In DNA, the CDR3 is TGTGCCAGCACCCAGGGGGGCAATGAGCAGTTCTTC. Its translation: CASTQGGNEQFF.

CDR3 region: CAISESLVSRRNTEAFF. The CDR3 nucleotides are TGTGCCATCAGTGAGTCCTTGGTCTCCAGGAGGAACACTGAAGCTTTCTTT. The chain joins TRBV10-3 to TRBJ1-1; D ambiguous. The germline V and J ends were trimmed by 0 bases and 1 base, with 15 bases remaining between them. The CDR3 is 17 residues long. Germline CDR1 ENHRY, CDR2 SYGVKD.

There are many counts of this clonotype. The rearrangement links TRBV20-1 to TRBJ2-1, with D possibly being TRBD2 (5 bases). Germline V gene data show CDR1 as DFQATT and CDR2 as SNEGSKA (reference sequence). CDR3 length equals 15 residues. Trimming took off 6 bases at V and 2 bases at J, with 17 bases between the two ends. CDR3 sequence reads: CSASGRLIPYNEQFF. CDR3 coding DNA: TGCAGTGCAAGCGGCAGACTGATCCCCTACAATGAGCAGTTCTTC.

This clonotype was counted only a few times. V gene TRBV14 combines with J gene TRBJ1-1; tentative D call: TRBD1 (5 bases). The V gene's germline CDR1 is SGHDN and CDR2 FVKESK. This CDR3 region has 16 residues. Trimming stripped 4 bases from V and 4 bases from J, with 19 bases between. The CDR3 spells CASSPQMWGRGTEAFF. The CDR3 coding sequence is TGTGCCAGCAGCCCCCAGATGTGGGGGAGGGGCACTGAAGCTTTCTTT.

CDR3: CASSREAGNIQYF. The DNA for the CDR3 is TGTGCCAGCAGTAGGGAGGCGGGGAACATTCAGTACTTC. This chain joins TRBV12-3 or TRBV12-4 and TRBJ2-4; D may be TRBD2 (6 bases). The CDR3 sequence is 13 residues long. Trimming pared 5 bases from V and 7 bases from J, leaving 12 bases between.

CDR3 nucleotide sequence: TGTGCCAGCTCACCATCAGGGGTCAATCAGCCCCAGCATTTT. Translating gives CASSPSGVNQPQHF. The J gene is TRBJ1-5, the V gene TRBV18; D is possibly TRBD1 (6 bases). V lost 2 bases and J lost 3, with 8 bases in between. Germline lookup yields CDR1 KGHSH and CDR2 LQKENI. The CDR3 has 14 residues.

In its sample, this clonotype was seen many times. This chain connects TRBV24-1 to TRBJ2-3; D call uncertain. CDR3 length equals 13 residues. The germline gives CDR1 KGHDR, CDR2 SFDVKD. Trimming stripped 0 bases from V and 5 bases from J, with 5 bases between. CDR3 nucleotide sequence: TGTGCCACCAGTGATTTGTCCGGAGATACGCAGTATTTT. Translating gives CATSDLSGDTQYF.

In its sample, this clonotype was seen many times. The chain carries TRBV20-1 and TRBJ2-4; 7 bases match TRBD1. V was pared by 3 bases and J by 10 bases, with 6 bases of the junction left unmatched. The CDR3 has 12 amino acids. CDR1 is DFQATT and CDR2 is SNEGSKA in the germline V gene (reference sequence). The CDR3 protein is CSASVGQMIQYF. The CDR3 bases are TGCAGTGCTAGCGTGGGACAGATGATTCAGTACTTC.

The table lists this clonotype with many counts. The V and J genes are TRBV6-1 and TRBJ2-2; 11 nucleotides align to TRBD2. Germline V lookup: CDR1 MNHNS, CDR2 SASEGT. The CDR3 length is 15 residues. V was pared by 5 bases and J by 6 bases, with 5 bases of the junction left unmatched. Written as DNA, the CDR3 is TGTGCCAGCAGTCATAGCGGGGGGGCCTCCGGGGAGCTGTTTTTT. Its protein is CASSHSGGASGELFF.

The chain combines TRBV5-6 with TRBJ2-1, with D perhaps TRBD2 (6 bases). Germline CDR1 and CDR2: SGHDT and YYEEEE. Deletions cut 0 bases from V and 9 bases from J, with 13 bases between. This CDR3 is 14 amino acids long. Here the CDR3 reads CASSLGLTSSEQFF. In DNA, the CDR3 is TGTGCCAGCAGCTTGGGCCTCACTAGCAGTGAGCAGTTCTTC.

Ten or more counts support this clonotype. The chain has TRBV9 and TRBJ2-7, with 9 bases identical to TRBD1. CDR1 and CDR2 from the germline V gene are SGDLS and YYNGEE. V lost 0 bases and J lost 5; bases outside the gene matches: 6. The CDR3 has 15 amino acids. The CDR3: CASSVEGQGTHEQYF. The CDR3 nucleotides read TGTGCCAGCAGCGTAGAGGGACAGGGAACCCACGAGCAGTACTTC.

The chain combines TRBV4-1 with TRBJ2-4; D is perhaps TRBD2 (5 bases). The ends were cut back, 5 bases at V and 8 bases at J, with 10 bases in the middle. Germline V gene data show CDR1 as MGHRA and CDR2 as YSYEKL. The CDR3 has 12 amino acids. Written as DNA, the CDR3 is TGCGCCAGCAGCGCCGACGGGGACATTCAGTACTTC. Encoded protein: CASSADGDIQYF.

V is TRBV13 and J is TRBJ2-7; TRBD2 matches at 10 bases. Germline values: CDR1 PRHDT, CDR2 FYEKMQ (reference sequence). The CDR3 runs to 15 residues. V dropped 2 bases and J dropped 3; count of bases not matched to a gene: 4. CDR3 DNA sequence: TGTGCCAGCAGCTTAACTAGCGGGGCCCTCTACGAGCAGTACTTC. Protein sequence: CASSLTSGALYEQYF.

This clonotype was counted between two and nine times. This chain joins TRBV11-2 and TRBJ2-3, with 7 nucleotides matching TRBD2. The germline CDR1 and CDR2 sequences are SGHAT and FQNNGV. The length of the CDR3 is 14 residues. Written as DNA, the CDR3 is TGTGCTACCCGGGCTAGCGGAAGCACAGATACGCAGTATTTT. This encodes CATRASGSTDTQYF.

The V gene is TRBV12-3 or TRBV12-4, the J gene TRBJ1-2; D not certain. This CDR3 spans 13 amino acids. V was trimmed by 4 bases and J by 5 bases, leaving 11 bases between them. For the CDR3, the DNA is TGTGCCAGCAGTTCCCGGGTACAATATGGCTACACCTTC. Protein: CASSSRVQYGYTF.

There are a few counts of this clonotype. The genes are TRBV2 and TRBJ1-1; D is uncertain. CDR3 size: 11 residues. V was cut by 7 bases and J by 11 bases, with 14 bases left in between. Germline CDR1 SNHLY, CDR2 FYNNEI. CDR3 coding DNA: TGTGCCAGCACCCGGACCGGGATCGCTTTCTTT. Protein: CASTRTGIAFF.

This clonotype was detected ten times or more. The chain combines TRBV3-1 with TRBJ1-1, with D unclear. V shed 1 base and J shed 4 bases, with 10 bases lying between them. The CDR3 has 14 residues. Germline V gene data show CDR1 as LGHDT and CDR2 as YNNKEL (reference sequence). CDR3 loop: CASSQGGRGTEAFF. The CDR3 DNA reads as TGTGCCAGCAGCCAAGGCGGGAGAGGCACTGAAGCTTTCTTT.

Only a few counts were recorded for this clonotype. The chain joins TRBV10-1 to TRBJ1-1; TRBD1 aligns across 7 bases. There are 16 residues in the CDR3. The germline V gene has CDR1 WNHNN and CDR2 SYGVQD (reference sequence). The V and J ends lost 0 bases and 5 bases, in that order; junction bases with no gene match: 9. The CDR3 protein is CASSESGDSRWTEAFF. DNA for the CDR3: TGCGCCAGCAGTGAGTCGGGGGACAGCAGGTGGACTGAAGCTTTCTTT.

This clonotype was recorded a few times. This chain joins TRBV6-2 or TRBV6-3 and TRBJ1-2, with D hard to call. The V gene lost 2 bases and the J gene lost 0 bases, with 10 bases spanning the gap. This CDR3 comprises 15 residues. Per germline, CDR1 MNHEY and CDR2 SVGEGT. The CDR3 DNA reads TGTGCCAGCAGTTACCCTCGAGGTTCTAACTATGGCTACACCTTC. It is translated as CASSYPRGSNYGYTF.

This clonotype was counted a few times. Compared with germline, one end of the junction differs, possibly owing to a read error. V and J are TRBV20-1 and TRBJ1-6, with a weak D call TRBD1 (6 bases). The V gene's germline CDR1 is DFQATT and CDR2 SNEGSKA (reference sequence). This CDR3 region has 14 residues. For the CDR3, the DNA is TGCAGTGCTGGGGGCGGTGGCGGTAATTCACTCCTCCACTTT. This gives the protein CSAGGGGGNSLLHF.

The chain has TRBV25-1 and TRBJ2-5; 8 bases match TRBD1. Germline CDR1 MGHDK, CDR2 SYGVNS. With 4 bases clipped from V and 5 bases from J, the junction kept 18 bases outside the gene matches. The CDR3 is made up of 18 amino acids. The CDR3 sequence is CASSGGPASRGRGETQYF. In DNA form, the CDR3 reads TGTGCCAGCAGTGGGGGGCCCGCTTCCAGGGGGCGCGGGGAGACCCAGTACTTC.